This T cell receptor (beta chain) was profiled in a study of response to subunit inactivated influenza vaccine. Findings and limits, study-wide: The authors suggested that every seasonal influenza vaccination recruits few new T cells.

This clonotype occurred once. Its antigen remains unknown. TCRdb ran MiXCR on the RT-PCR reads and lists one entry per CDR3 protein. The data show about 310,000 distinct CDR3 sequences, with over 20% seen just once and 9% to 12% held by the top ten. The CDR3 totals 13 residues. Germline assignment: CDR1 SGHAT and CDR2 FQNNGV. Trimming took 3 bases from V and 4 from J, leaving 8 bases between them. Sequencing used PBMCs from blood, obtained less than 22 months after vaccination. This TCR was recovered from a man between 50 and 75 years old who received an inactivated influenza vaccine. V usage is TRBV11-2 and J usage is TRBJ2-3; D gene ambiguous. This chain's CDR3 is CASSFIVADTQYF. Written as DNA, the CDR3 is TGTGCCAGCAGCTTCATTGTGGCAGATACGCAGTATTTT.